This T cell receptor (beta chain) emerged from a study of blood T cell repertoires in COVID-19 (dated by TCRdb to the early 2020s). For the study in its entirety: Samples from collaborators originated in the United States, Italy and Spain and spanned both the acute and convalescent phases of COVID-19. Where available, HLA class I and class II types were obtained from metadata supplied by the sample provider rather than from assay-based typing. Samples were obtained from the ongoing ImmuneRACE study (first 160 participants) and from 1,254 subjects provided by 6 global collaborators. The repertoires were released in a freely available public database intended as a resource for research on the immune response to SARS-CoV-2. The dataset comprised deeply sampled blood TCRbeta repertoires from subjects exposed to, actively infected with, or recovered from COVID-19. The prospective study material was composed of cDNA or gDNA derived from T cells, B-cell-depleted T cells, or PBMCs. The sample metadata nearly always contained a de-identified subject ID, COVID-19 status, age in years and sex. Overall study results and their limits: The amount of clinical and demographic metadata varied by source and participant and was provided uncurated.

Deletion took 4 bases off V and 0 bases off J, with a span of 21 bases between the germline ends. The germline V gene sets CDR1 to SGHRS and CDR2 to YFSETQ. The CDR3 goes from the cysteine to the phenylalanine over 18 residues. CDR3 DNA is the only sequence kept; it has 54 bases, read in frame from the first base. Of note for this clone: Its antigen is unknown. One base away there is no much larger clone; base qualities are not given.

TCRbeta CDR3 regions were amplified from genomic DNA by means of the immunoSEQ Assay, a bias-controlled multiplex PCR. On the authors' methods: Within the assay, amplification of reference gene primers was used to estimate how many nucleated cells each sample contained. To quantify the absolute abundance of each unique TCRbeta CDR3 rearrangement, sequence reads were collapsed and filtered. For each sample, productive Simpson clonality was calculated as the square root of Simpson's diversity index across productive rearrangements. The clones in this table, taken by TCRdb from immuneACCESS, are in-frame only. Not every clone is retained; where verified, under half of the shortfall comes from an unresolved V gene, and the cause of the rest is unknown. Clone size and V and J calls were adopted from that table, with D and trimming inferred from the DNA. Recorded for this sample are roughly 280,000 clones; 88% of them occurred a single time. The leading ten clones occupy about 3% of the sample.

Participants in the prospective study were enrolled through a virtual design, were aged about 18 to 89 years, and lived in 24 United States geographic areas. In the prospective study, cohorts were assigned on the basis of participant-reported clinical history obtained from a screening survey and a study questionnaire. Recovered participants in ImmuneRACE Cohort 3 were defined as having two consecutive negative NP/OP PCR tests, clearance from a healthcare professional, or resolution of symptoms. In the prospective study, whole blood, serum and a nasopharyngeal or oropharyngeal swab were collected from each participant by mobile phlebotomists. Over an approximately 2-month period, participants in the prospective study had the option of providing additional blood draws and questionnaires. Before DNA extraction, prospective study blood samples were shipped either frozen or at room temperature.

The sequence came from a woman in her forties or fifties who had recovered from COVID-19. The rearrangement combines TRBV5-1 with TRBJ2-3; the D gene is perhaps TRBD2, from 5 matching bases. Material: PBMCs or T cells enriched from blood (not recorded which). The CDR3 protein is CASSRAKQAEISTDTQYF. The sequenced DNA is TGCGCCAGCAGCAGAGCCAAACAAGCGGAAATTAGCACAGATACGCAGTATTTT.